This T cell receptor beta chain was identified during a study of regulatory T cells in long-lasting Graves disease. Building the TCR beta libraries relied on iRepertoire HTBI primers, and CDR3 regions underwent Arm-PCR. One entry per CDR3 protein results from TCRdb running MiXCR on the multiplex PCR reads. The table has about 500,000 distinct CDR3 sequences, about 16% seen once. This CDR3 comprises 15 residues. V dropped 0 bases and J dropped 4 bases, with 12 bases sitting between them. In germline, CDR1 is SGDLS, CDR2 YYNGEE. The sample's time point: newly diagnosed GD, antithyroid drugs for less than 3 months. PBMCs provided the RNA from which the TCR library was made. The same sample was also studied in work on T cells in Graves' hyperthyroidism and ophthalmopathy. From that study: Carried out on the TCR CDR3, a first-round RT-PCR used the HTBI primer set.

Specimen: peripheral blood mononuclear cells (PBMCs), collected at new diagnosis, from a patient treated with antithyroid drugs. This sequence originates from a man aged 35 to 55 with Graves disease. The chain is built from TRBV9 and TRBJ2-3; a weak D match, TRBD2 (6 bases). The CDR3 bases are TGTGCCAGCAGCGTAGCTGGGACTTTATCAGATACGCAGTATTTT. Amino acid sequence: CASSVAGTLSDTQYF.